These T cell receptor beta chains were read from a single sample in a study of human T cells and chemical hapten exposure. TCRdb reanalysed the RACE reads using MiXCR and keeps one entry per CDR3 protein. The data show about 96,000 distinct CDR3 sequences, with approximately 9.3% seen just once and just over 2% held by the top ten. Sample: whole blood, taken in connection with sensitization to the hapten diphenylcyclopropenone (DPC). The receptors come from a middle-aged woman with alopecia areata. Some clones in this sample may be carry-over from other donors' samples. Each CDR3 is given with its conserved first and last residue. The D gene is left open where the match is weak. Part of the rows lack a size; the others show once, few, many or a class for expanded clones.

CDR3nt	CDR3aa	abundance	d_gene	v_gene	j_gene
TGCAGCGGAAGTGCAGATACGCAGTATTTT	CSGSADTQYF	NA	NA	TRBV29-1	TRBJ2-3
TGTGCCAGCAGTTACAGAAAGGTGGATGAGCAGTTCTTC	CASSYRKVDEQFF	many	NA	TRBV6-2/TRBV6-3	TRBJ2-1
TGTGCCAGCAGCCCAGGCCGACCAGGCTACGAGCAGTACTTC	CASSPGRPGYEQYF	NA	NA	TRBV9	TRBJ2-7
TGTGCCAGCAGTTACGGCCAGGGGGCTAACTATGGCTACACCTTC	CASSYGQGANYGYTF	many	TRBD1	TRBV6-6	TRBJ1-2
TGTGCCAGCAGACCTCCGGACAGACAAGAGACCCAGTACTTC	CASRPPDRQETQYF	few	NA	TRBV6-5	TRBJ2-5
TGTGCCAACAGCTTTCGTCAGAGCAATCAGCCCCAGCATTTT	CANSFRQSNQPQHF	NA	NA	TRBV5-6	TRBJ1-5
TGTGCCAGCAGTCGGACAGGGGGCGTTTACGAGCAGTACTTC	CASSRTGGVYEQYF	many	TRBD1	TRBV27	TRBJ2-7
TGTGCCAGCAGCTTAGAGACTAGCCTGGGCGGTCGGCCGTTCTTC	CASSLETSLGGRPFF	many	TRBD2	TRBV7-9	TRBJ2-1
TGCAGTGCCCCCCCCACGTTAGACATTCAGTACTTC	CSAPPTLDIQYF	many	NA	TRBV20-1	TRBJ2-4
TGCAGTGCTCGGGGACAGTATTATAGCAATCAGCCCCAGCATTTT	CSARGQYYSNQPQHF	few	TRBD1	TRBV20-1	TRBJ1-5
TGTGCCAGCAGCCAAGGCTCGCCCTCCTACAATGAGCAGTTCTTC	CASSQGSPSYNEQFF	NA	NA	TRBV14	TRBJ2-1
TGTGCCAGCAGCTCCCCCTTTCCGACAGGGAAGTCTGGAAACACCATATATTTT	CASSSPFPTGKSGNTIYF	NA	TRBD1	TRBV12-3/TRBV12-4	TRBJ1-3
TGTGCCAGCAGTGTGGCTAGCGGGGTCACAGATACGCAGTATTTT	CASSVASGVTDTQYF	NA	TRBD2	TRBV25-1	TRBJ2-3
TGTGCCAGCGGTTCCTACGAGCAGTACTTC	CASGSYEQYF	many	NA	TRBV6-6	TRBJ2-7
TGCAGCGTTGCCGCGGTAGCGGGAGCCGAGCAGTACTTC	CSVAAVAGAEQYF	many	TRBD2	TRBV29-1	TRBJ2-7
TGTGCCATGTCCATCGTGGGCACCTACGAGCAGTACTTC	CAMSIVGTYEQYF	many	NA	TRBV5-4	TRBJ2-7
TGTGCCAGCAGTCCTACAGCGGGAGGGTCCTACAATGAGCAGTTCTTC	CASSPTAGGSYNEQFF	many	TRBD2	TRBV6-5	TRBJ2-1
TGTGCCAGCAGTACACTGACAGGGGGGATCACTGAAGCTTTCTTT	CASSTLTGGITEAFF	NA	TRBD1	TRBV6-5	TRBJ1-1
TGCAGTGCTAGAGTTGGCGACAACCAAGAGACCCAGTACTTC	CSARVGDNQETQYF	few	NA	TRBV20-1	TRBJ2-5
TGTGCCAGCAGCCCAGCGGACGTATCCAGCTCTGGAAACACCATATATTTT	CASSPADVSSSGNTIYF	NA	NA	TRBV7-9	TRBJ1-3
TGTGCCAGCAGTTTAGGCCTCCGGGACAGGGGGCCCAATGAGCAGTTCTTC	CASSLGLRDRGPNEQFF	NA	TRBD1	TRBV12-3/TRBV12-4	TRBJ2-1
TGTGCCAGCTCCCCCGGGACAGGGGGCGCCGGCAGTGGAGAGACCCAGTACTTC	CASSPGTGGAGSGETQYF	NA	TRBD1	TRBV18	TRBJ2-5
TGCAGCGTTATAAGTGTTGAGCAGTTCTTC	CSVISVEQFF	many	NA	TRBV29-1	TRBJ2-1
TGCGCCAGCAGATCAACGGGACAGAGAAATGAGCAGTTCTTC	CASRSTGQRNEQFF	few	TRBD1	TRBV10-2	TRBJ2-1
TGTGCCAGTAGTCCCTCTAGCGGGAGAAATTCCTACAATGAGCAGTTCTTC	CASSPSSGRNSYNEQFF	NA	TRBD2	TRBV19	TRBJ2-1
TGTGCCAGCAGCTTAACAAAGGTCCACGAGCAGTACTTC	CASSLTKVHEQYF	few	NA	TRBV7-9	TRBJ2-7
TGCAGCGTTGAAGGGTCGGGGTACTCCCATGGCTACACCTTC	CSVEGSGYSHGYTF	NA	NA	TRBV29-1	TRBJ1-2
TGTGCCAGCTCACCACCGGCACAGGGTGGCGAGCAGTACTTC	CASSPPAQGGEQYF	many	NA	TRBV18	TRBJ2-7